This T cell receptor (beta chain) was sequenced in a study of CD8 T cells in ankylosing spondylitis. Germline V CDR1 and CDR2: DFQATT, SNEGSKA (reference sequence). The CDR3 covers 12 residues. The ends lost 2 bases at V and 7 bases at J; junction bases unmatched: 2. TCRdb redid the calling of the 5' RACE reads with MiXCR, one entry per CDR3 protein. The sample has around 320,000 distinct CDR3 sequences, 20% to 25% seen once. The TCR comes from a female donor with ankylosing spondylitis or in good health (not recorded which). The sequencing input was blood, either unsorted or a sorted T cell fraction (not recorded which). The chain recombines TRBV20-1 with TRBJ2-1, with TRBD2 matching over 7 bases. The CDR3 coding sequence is TGCAGTGCTAGAAGGACTAGGAATGAGCAGTTCTTC. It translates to CSARRTRNEQFF.